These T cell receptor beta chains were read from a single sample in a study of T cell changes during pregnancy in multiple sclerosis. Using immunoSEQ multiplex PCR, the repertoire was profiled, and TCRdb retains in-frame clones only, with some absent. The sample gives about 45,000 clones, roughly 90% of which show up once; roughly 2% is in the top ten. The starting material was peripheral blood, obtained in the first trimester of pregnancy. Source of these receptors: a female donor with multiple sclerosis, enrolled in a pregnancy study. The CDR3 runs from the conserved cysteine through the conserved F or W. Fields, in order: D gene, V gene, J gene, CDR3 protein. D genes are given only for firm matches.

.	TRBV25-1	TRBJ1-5	CASSEWENQPQHF
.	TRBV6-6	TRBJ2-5	CATAGGQETQYF
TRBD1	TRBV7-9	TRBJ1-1	CASSHKPQGGNTEAFF
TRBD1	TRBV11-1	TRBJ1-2	CASSRNTGGPGGYTF
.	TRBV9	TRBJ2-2	CASSTAQAAGELFF
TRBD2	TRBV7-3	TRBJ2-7	CASSAVAGGVYEQYF
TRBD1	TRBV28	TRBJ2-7	CASSFRGQGQYF
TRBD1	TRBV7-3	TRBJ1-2	CASSLRGGMGEGYTF
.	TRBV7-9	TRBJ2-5	CASSLARGQETQYF
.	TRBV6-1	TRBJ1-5	CASLGAGYSNQPQHF
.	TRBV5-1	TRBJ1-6	CASSWTGEDSPLHF
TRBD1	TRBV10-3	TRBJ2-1	CAISWTGGDRAAEQFF
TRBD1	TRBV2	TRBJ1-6	CASRDPGQGDSPLHF
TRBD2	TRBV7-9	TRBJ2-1	CATQRGGNNEQFF
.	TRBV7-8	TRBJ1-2	CASSQHRQGFYGYTF
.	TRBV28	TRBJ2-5	CASSSWREQETQYF
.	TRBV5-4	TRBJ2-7	CASSSYSTGFSYEQYF
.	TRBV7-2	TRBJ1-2	CASSSNYGYTF